Sequencing of this T cell receptor beta chain was carried out in a study of identical twins. TCRdb called the 5' RACE reads again in MiXCR, with one record for every CDR3 protein. The table lists 200,000 to 300,000 distinct CDR3 sequences, over 9.5% of them singletons. A few counts support this clonotype. Its antigen is currently unknown. V lost 2 bases, J lost 2 bases, and 22 bases stayed unmatched. The CDR3 runs 22 residues. Germline V gives CDR1 MNHEY, CDR2 SVGEGT. Regarding the study as a whole: Clonotypes of the beta chain that were abundant in cord blood carried fewer insertions (memory repertoires showed none).

This TCR came from a man aged 50-59 years in good health. The chain combines TRBV6-2 or TRBV6-3 with TRBJ1-5, with 9 bases fitting TRBD1. What was sequenced was memory T cells sorted from blood. This CDR3 reads CASSYARRSGTGSQGGNQPQHF. In nucleotides, the CDR3 is TGTGCCAGCAGTTACGCTCGGCGATCCGGGACAGGGTCCCAAGGAGGCAATCAGCCCCAGCATTTT.